The 5 T cell receptor beta chains reported below all come from one sample, sequenced in a study of T cell responses to AZD1222 COVID-19 vaccine. The assay was immunoSEQ multiplex PCR, and TCRdb's table has in-frame clones only and misses some. This sample carries more than 85,000 clones, about nine tenths of them seen once, and the ten largest clones take about 7.5%. The starting material was peripheral blood, obtained on day 0 of AZD1222 vaccination. Receptors were obtained from an adult in good health.

The chain uses TRBV18 and TRBJ2-3; D gene ambiguous. The CDR3 is 12 amino acids. The ends were cut back, 2 bases at V and 2 bases at J, with 2 bases in the middle. Germline-derived CDR1 and CDR2 are KGHSH and LQKENI. The CDR3 nucleotides are TGTGCCAGCTCACCAAACACAGATACGCAGTATTTT. This codes for CASSPNTDTQYF.

This chain uses TRBV7-2 with TRBJ1-2; D is perhaps TRBD1 (5 bases). Trimming stripped 4 bases from V and 2 bases from J, with 11 bases between. Germline lookup yields CDR1 SGHTA and CDR2 FQGNSA. CDR3 length: 14 amino acids. The CDR3 bases are TGTGCCAGCAGCTCAACGAGGGGCAACTATGGCTACACCTTC. Its protein product is CASSSTRGNYGYTF.

The gene calls are TRBV9 and TRBJ2-3, with TRBD2 identical over 14 bases. Trimming removed 1 base from V and 3 bases from J; junction bases left unmatched: 7. This CDR3 is built from 18 residues. Germline values: CDR1 SGDLS, CDR2 YYNGEE. CDR3 DNA: TGTGCCAGCAGCGTACGGGGACTAGCGGGAGTAAATACAGATACGCAGTATTTT. Translating gives CASSVRGLAGVNTDTQYF.

The chain joins TRBV18 to TRBJ2-1; a possible D gene is TRBD1 (6 bases). This CDR3 has 14 amino acids. The germline gives CDR1 KGHSH, CDR2 LQKENI. The V and J ends lost 7 bases and 7 bases respectively, with 17 bases between them. The CDR3 DNA is TGTGCCAGCTTCACCGGACAGTGGCCTAATGAGCAGTTCTTC. Translation gives CASFTGQWPNEQFF.

The chain couples TRBV12-5 to TRBJ2-1, with TRBD1 identical over 9 bases. With V trimmed by 5 bases and J by 8 bases, 7 bases remained unmatched. The CDR3 has 14 residues. Germline V CDR1 and CDR2: LGHNT, FRNRAP. The CDR3 reads CASGMTGGGDEQFF. As DNA, the CDR3 is TGTGCTAGTGGTATGACAGGGGGTGGGGATGAGCAGTTCTTC. Full variable domain (missing parts from reference TRBV12-5 and TRBJ2-1): DARVTQTPRHKVTEMGQEVTMRCQPILGHNTVFWYRQTMMQGLELLAYFRNRAPLDDSGMPKDRFSAEMPDATLATLKIQPSEPRDSAVYFCASGMTGGGDEQFFGPGTRLTVL.